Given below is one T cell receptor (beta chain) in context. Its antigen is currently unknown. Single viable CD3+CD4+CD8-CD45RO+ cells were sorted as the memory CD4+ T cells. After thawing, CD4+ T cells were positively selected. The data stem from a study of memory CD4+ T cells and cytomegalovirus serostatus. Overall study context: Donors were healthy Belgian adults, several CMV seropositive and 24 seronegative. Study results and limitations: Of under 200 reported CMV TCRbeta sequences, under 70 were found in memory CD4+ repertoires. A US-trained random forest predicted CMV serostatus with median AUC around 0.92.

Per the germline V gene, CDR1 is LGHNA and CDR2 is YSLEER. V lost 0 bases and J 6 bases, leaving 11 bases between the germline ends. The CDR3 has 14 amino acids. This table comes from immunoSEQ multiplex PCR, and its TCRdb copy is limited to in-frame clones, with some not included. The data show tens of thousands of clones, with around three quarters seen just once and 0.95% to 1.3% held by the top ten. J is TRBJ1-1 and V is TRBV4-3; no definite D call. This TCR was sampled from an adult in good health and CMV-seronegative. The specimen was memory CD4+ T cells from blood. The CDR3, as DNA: TGCGCCAGCAGCCAAGATGATAGGGTGTCTGAAGCTTTCTTT. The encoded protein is CASSQDDRVSEAFF.